These 20 T cell receptor beta chains were sequenced from one sample in a study of cytomegalovirus exposure and HLA in healthy donors. Researchers ran the PCR with 60 Vbeta and 13 Jbeta primers. Method: immunoSEQ multiplex PCR; TCRdb's copy keeps in-frame clones and lacks some. The table records 140,000 or so clones, about two thirds of them present only once. Sequenced material: PBMCs. The source of these receptors is a man between 60 and 75 years old in good health and CMV-seronegative.

The chain is built from TRBV27 and TRBJ1-2; no clear D gene. The CDR3 runs 13 residues. CDR1 and CDR2 from the germline V gene are MNHEY and SMNVEV (reference sequence). Trimming removed 5 bases at V and 0 bases at J, with 7 bases between. CDR3 region: CASSLLPNYGYTF. CDR3 in DNA: TGTGCCAGCAGTCTCCTACCTAACTATGGCTACACCTTC.

A few counts support this clone. The J gene is TRBJ2-4, the V gene TRBV19, with 7 bases fitting TRBD1. This CDR3 has 15 residues. V was pared by 1 base and J by 6 bases, with 6 bases of the junction left unmatched. Germline V CDR1 and CDR2: LNHDA, SQIVND (reference sequence). For the CDR3, the DNA is TGTGCCAGTAGTATAGTAGGGACAGTTGGAAACATTCAGTACTTC. Its translation: CASSIVGTVGNIQYF.

The chain combines TRBV25-1 with TRBJ2-7; a weak D match, TRBD2 (6 bases). Germline V gives CDR1 MGHDK, CDR2 SYGVNS. V dropped 6 bases and J dropped 6 bases, with 15 bases sitting between them. The length of the CDR3 is 13 residues. This CDR3 reads CASSLTMEGEQYF. DNA for the CDR3: TGTGCCAGCAGCCTAACCATGGAGGGCGAGCAGTACTTC.

The CDR3 loop is CASSSPSGQETQYF. The CDR3 DNA reads as TGTGCCAGCAGTTCCCCTAGCGGCCAAGAGACCCAGTACTTC. J is TRBJ2-5 and V is TRBV28; 7 positions match TRBD2. The junction had 3 bases not matched to a gene; V was cut back by 4 bases and J by 1 base. Per the germline V gene, CDR1 is MDHEN and CDR2 is SYDVKM. This CDR3 has 14 residues. Supplemented by reference TRBV28 and TRBJ2-5, the full variable domain reads DVKVTQSSRYLVKRTGEKVFLECVQDMDHENMFWYRQDPGLGLRLIYFSYDVKMKEKGDIPEGYSVSREKKERFSLILESASTNQTSMYLCASSSPSGQETQYFGPGTRLLVL.

CDR3 DNA sequence: TGTGCCAGCAGTTACTCCCCCCCAGGAACCACAGATACGCAGTATTTT. It translates to CASSYSPPGTTDTQYF. V gene TRBV6-5 combines with J gene TRBJ2-3; D gene uncertain. Trimming removed 0 bases from V and 2 bases from J, with 12 bases in between. From germline, CDR1 is MNHEY and CDR2 SVGAGI. There are 16 residues in the CDR3.

This chain links TRBV5-5 with TRBJ1-5, with 9 bases lining up with TRBD1. The CDR3 loop spans 15 amino acids. Germline V gene data show CDR1 as SGHKS and CDR2 as YYEKEE (reference sequence). V lost 4 bases, J lost 3 bases, and 5 bases stayed unmatched. DNA of the CDR3: TGTGCCAGCAGCCCCAGACAGGGGGACAATCAGCCCCAGCATTTT. Protein sequence: CASSPRQGDNQPQHF.

In its sample, this clone was seen a few times. The rearrangement links TRBV5-1 to TRBJ2-3; 8 positions match TRBD2. Germline CDR1 SGHRS, CDR2 YFSETQ. Germline trimming cut 0 bases from V and 0 bases from J; bases unmatched to any gene: 3. The CDR3 has 16 amino acids. CDR3 loop: CASSLVSGSSTDTQYF. DNA for the CDR3: TGCGCCAGCAGCTTGGTGAGCGGGAGTAGCACAGATACGCAGTATTTT.

V is TRBV29-1 and J is TRBJ1-6; D is possibly TRBD1 (6 bases). The germline CDR1 and CDR2 sequences are SQVTM and ANQGSEA. The germline V and J ends were trimmed by 5 bases and 14 bases, with 16 bases remaining between them. The CDR3 covers 12 residues. CDR3 region: CSVLTGSGSLHF. CDR3 nucleotides: TGCAGCGTTCTTACAGGGTCTGGGTCCCTCCACTTT.

This chain joins TRBV4-1 and TRBJ2-3, with TRBD2 as a possible D gene (6 bases). V shed 0 bases and J shed 5 bases, with 15 bases lying between them. CDR1 and CDR2 (germline): MGHRA, YSYEKL. The CDR3 has 16 residues. The CDR3 sequence is CASSQDPPGVGDTQYF. CDR3 DNA sequence: TGCGCCAGCAGCCAAGACCCCCCGGGAGTCGGAGATACGCAGTATTTT.

The rearrangement links TRBV4-2 to TRBJ2-7; 7 bases are shared with TRBD1. The CDR3 loop spans 17 amino acids. V lost 1 base and J lost 6; bases outside the gene matches: 15. CDR1 and CDR2 from the germline V gene are LGHNA and YNFKEQ. The chain's CDR3 is CASSQGQVQGWEFEQYF. The CDR3 bases are TGTGCCAGCAGCCAAGGCCAAGTACAGGGGTGGGAATTCGAGCAGTACTTC.

This rearrangement joins TRBV5-1 to TRBJ2-3; D might be TRBD2 (5 bases). The CDR3 sequence is 15 residues long. The germline V gene encodes CDR1 SGHRS and CDR2 YFSETQ. V was pared by 1 base and J by 5 bases, with 14 bases between. The CDR3 nucleotides are TGCGCCAGCAGCTTGCTAGCTGAAAGTAGAGATACGCAGTATTTT. It encodes CASSLLAESRDTQYF.

The chain employs TRBV5-4 and TRBJ2-5; 7 bases map to TRBD1. TRBJ2-7 explains the end of the DNA better; the J call may be wrong. CDR1 and CDR2 from the germline V gene are SGHNT and YYREEE (reference sequence). The CDR3 extends over 14 amino acids. Here the CDR3 DNA reads TGTGCCAGCAGCCCGGGACAGATTACCTACGAGCAGTACTTC. Its translation is CASSPGQITYEQYF.

This sequence joins TRBV7-9 and TRBJ1-1; TRBD1 might be the D (5 bases). CDR1 and CDR2 (germline): SEHNR, FQNEAQ (reference sequence). Trimming left V 0 bases short and J 5 bases short, with 7 bases between. The CDR3 totals 13 residues. CDR3 in amino acids: CASSLAGATEAFF. The CDR3 region has the DNA TGTGCCAGCAGCTTAGCAGGGGCTACTGAAGCTTTCTTT.

This clone appeared a few times. Other DNA sequences in the same sample also yield this CDR3. The chain links TRBV6-5 to TRBJ1-2, with a weak D call TRBD1 (5 bases). This CDR3 spans 13 amino acids. The V gene lost 6 bases and the J gene lost 2 bases, with 10 bases spanning the gap. The germline V gene has CDR1 MNHEY and CDR2 SVGAGI. The CDR3 here is CASRPTGNYGYTF. The CDR3 nucleotides read TGTGCCAGCAGGCCTACAGGAAACTATGGCTACACCTTC.

The CDR3 nucleotides read TGTGCCAGCTCACGGACAGGGCAAGAGACCCAGTACTTC. Translating it yields CASSRTGQETQYF. This rearrangement joins TRBV18 to TRBJ2-5, with 8 bases that match TRBD1. V gave up 4 bases and J gave up 2 bases; unmatched junction bases: 0. Per germline, CDR1 KGHSH and CDR2 LQKENI. There are 13 residues in the CDR3.

There are a few counts of this clone. The CDR3 region has the DNA TGCGCCAGCAGCCAAGATGCAGGGCCTAATGAAAAACTGTTTTTT. This codes for CASSQDAGPNEKLFF. This chain joins TRBV4-3 and TRBJ1-4; possibly TRBD1 for D (5 bases). Germline loops: CDR1 LGHNA, CDR2 YSLEER. This CDR3 is 15 amino acids long. V was shortened by 0 bases and J by 3 bases, with 8 bases between the two germline ends.

The CDR3 sequence is CASSFGQGSNQPQHF. Written as DNA, the CDR3 is TGTGCCAGCAGTTTCGGCCAGGGCAGCAATCAGCCCCAGCATTTT. This sequence joins TRBV27 and TRBJ1-5, with a tentative D call TRBD1 (5 bases). Looked up from germline, CDR1 is MNHEY and CDR2 is SMNVEV (reference sequence). CDR3 size: 15 residues. V was pared by 3 bases and J by 1 base, with 10 bases between.

The J gene is TRBJ1-3, the V gene TRBV9, with D unresolved. CDR3 length: 13 residues. Germline V gene data show CDR1 as SGDLS and CDR2 as YYNGEE. V was trimmed by 0 bases and J by 4 bases, leaving 5 bases between them. CDR3 in amino acids: CASSVGEGNTIYF. CDR3 in DNA: TGTGCCAGCAGCGTAGGCGAAGGAAACACCATATATTTT.

The V and J genes are TRBV6-5 and TRBJ2-1; D unclear. The CDR3 is 11 residues long. Germline CDR1 MNHEY, CDR2 SVGAGI. Trimming shortened V by 10 bases and J by 6 bases, and 10 bases separated the two germline ends. The CDR3 bases are TGTGCCACCAGCTCGGTCAATGAGCAGTTCTTC. It is translated as CATSSVNEQFF.

This rearrangement joins TRBV28 to TRBJ2-3, with 12 bases identical to TRBD2. The length of the CDR3 is 15 residues. Germline V lookup: CDR1 MDHEN, CDR2 SYDVKM. V shed 5 bases, J shed 4 bases, and the junction held 4 bases outside the gene matches. The CDR3 region has the DNA TGTGCCAGCAGTAAGACTAGCGGGAGAGCAGATACGCAGTATTTT. This translates into CASSKTSGRADTQYF.